This TCR beta chain was recovered during a study of T cells expressing NK-cell markers. Overall study: The eight sequenced donors comprised seven who were HCMV-seropositive and one who was seronegative. General study findings and limits: Whether expanded NKG2C+ T cell clones were HCMV-specific remained unclear. The same clonotypes also predominated in the CD3+CD56-NKG2C+ fraction of a few donors.

CDR1 is ENHRY, CDR2 SYGVKD, per germline. The CDR3 is 12 amino acids. About this clonotype itself: Its antigen is undetermined.

Reprocessing the 5' RACE reads, TCRdb reports a single entry for every CDR3 protein and omits DNA. The sample table sets out about 440,000 distinct CDR3 sequences. Sequenced sample: blood T cells: a sorted CD56 or NKG2C T cell subset, CD4+ or CD8+ T cells, or bulk PBMC T cells (not recorded which). The receptor was derived from a woman between 18 and 70 years old in good health. The J gene is TRBJ2-7, the V gene TRBV10-3. CDR3 amino acids: CAISEDTYEQYF.